This T cell receptor (beta chain) appears in the sequencing data of a study of metastatic and nonmetastatic thyroid tumors. Study information: Repertoires from malignant and benign thyroid patients were compared across blood and tumor or nodule tissue.

The V end was cut by 3 bases, the J end by 8 bases, with 10 bases between. Germline V gene data show CDR1 as LGHNA and CDR2 as YNFKEQ. CDR3 size: 12 residues. All patients were treatment-naive before thyroid surgery. Original handling: CDR3 was compared across clinicopathological groups, and the resulting differences were used to build a distant-metastasis classifier for papillary thyroid cancer. With MiXCR, TCRdb reprocessed the PCR reads. The V and J calls and clone size are TCRdb's, not the authors'. Of approximately 20,000 clones in the sample, 15% to 19% were seen once. This clone was found many times.

The chain couples TRBV4-2 to TRBJ1-2; D is unclear. Sequencing was carried out using blood. The clonotype comes from a female donor with papillary thyroid cancer or a benign thyroid nodule (not recorded which). Some clones in this sample may be carry-over from other donors' samples. The CDR3 sequence: CASSQGKSGYTF. The CDR3 DNA is TGTGCCAGCAGCCAGGGGAAATCGGGCTACACCTTC.